The 28 T cell receptor beta chains in this list originate from one sample, sequenced in a study of T cells in Graves' hyperthyroidism and ophthalmopathy. Amplified regions were TCR beta CDR3 sequences from RNA transcripts. Initially, a first-round RT-PCR of the TCR CDR3 employed the HTBI primer set. A single record per CDR3 protein comes from TCRdb applying MiXCR to the multiplex PCR reads. This sample has about 360,000 distinct CDR3 sequences, with under 15% found just once. The sample comprised blood. These receptors all come from a woman aged 18-29 years with Graves' hyperthyroidism.

Regarding this clonotype: This may be a read error: a much more frequent sequence differs by one nucleotide. It is likely a read error, because the conserved phenylalanine at the end of the CDR3 is missing. The rearrangement joins TRBV4-1 to TRBJ2-1, with 7 bases aligning to TRBD2. From germline, CDR1 is MGHRA and CDR2 YSYEKL. The CDR3 extends over 15 amino acids. V shed 2 bases, J shed 9 bases, and the junction held 10 bases outside the gene matches. The CDR3 DNA sequence: TGCGCCAGCAGCCAACAAGCGGGACGGAGTTCTGAGCAGTTCTCC. Translating it yields CASSQQAGRSSEQFS.

The table lists this clonotype with many counts. The chain links TRBV3-1 to TRBJ1-2; TRBD1 is a possible D gene (5 bases). V lost 3 bases and J lost 8, with 16 bases in between. In germline, CDR1 is LGHDT, CDR2 YNNKEL (reference sequence). CDR3 length: 14 amino acids. The CDR3 spells CASSHREGAGGYTF. The CDR3 DNA reads TGTGCCAGCAGCCACCGAGAAGGGGCGGGCGGCTACACCTTC.

There are many counts of this clonotype. The CDR3 protein is CASSFLGNTIYF. In nucleotides, the CDR3 is TGTGCCAGCAGTTTCTTAGGAAACACCATATATTTT. V is TRBV12-3 or TRBV12-4 and J is TRBJ1-3, with D unresolved. Trimming pared 3 bases from V and 4 bases from J, leaving 4 bases between. CDR3 size: 12 residues.

The V call is TRBV11-2, the J call TRBJ1-2; D unclear. This CDR3 has 13 residues. V lost 1 base and J 13 bases, leaving 16 bases between the germline ends. CDR1 is SGHAT and CDR2 is FQNNGV in the germline V gene. CDR3 protein: CASSLGMDGFGTF. As DNA, the CDR3 is TGTGCCAGCAGCTTAGGAATGGACGGTTTTGGCACCTTC.

Ten or more counts support this clonotype. The chain carries TRBV4-1 and TRBJ2-7; a weak D match, TRBD2 (6 bases). Germline V gives CDR1 MGHRA, CDR2 YSYEKL. The CDR3 length is 13 residues. V lost 2 bases, J lost 5 bases, and 10 bases lay in between. The CDR3 reads CASSQLGRHEQYF. CDR3 in DNA: TGCGCCAGCAGCCAATTAGGGAGGCACGAGCAGTACTTC.

The table lists this clonotype with many counts. The genes are TRBV11-2 and TRBJ1-2, with D maybe TRBD1 (6 bases). With 2 bases removed from V and 1 base from J, the gap between germline ends came to 14 bases. The CDR3 sequence is 16 residues long. Germline V gene lookup returns CDR1 SGHAT and CDR2 FQNNGV. CDR3 loop: CASSLSPAGDNYGYTF. The CDR3 DNA sequence: TGTGCCAGCAGCTTATCCCCTGCAGGGGATAACTATGGCTACACCTTC.

This clonotype was counted many times. The chain employs TRBV15 and TRBJ1-2; 9 bases align to TRBD1. Per the germline V gene, CDR1 is LNHNV and CDR2 is YYDKDF (reference sequence). The CDR3 runs to 14 residues. The V segment lost 4 bases and the J segment 6 bases; nucleotides outside the gene matches: 6. CDR3 nucleotides: TGTGCCACCAGCACGGACAGGGGAGGAGATGGCTACACCTTC. Translating gives CATSTDRGGDGYTF.

This clonotype was counted only a few times. The junction and the germline gene differ at one end; a read error may be behind it. The chain carries TRBV7-7 and TRBJ2-6; D possibly uses TRBD1 or TRBD2 (5 bases each). This CDR3 contains 16 residues. Germline loops: CDR1 SSHAT, CDR2 FNYEAQ (reference sequence). CDR3 residues: CASSEGRNSGANVLTF. In nucleotides, the CDR3 is TGTGCTAGCAGCGAGGGACGTAACTCTGGGGCCAACGTCCTGACTTTC. The full variable domain, in which reference TRBV7-7 and TRBJ2-6 provide the parts outside the CDR3, is GAGVSQSPRYKVTKRGQDVTLRCDPISSHATLYWYQQALGQGPEFLTYFNYEAQPDKSGLPSDRFSAERPEGSISTLTIQRTEQRDSAMYRCASSEGRNSGANVLTFGAGSRLTVL.

This clonotype occurred a few times. The V and J genes are TRBV3-1 and TRBJ2-7, with D possibly being TRBD1 or TRBD2 (6 bases each). There are 15 residues in the CDR3. The V gene's germline CDR1 is LGHDT and CDR2 YNNKEL (reference sequence). V was shortened by 4 bases and J by 0 bases, with 13 bases between the two germline ends. CDR3 bases: TGTGCCAGCAGCCGCCTAGGAGGGGGCTCCTACGAGCAGTACTTC. Translating it yields CASSRLGGGSYEQYF.

This clonotype has ten or more counts. The chain joins TRBV12-3 or TRBV12-4 to TRBJ1-5; D is ambiguous. V was pared by 8 bases and J by 7 bases, with 15 bases between. The CDR3 is 13 amino acids. CDR3 nucleotides: TGTGCCAGCCACGAGGCCGGTGGACAGCCCCAGCATTTT. Amino acids: CASHEAGGQPQHF.

Many counts were recorded for this clonotype. The chain combines TRBV28 with TRBJ1-2; D gene uncertain. The CDR3 runs to 14 residues. Germline V gene lookup returns CDR1 MDHEN and CDR2 SYDVKM. The V gene lost 5 bases and the J gene lost 0 bases, with 10 bases spanning the gap. The CDR3 DNA reads TGTGCCAGCAGTCCGTTATCCTCTAACTATGGCTACACCTTC. This gives the protein CASSPLSSNYGYTF.

This clonotype has ten or more counts. The chain has TRBV5-5 and TRBJ2-5; no firm D call. CDR1 SGHKS and CDR2 YYEKEE come from the germline V gene (reference sequence). Trimming removed 1 base from V and 3 bases from J, with 7 bases in between. The CDR3 sequence is 13 residues long. CDR3: CASSLLGKETQYF. The CDR3 DNA is TGTGCCAGCAGCTTGTTGGGGAAAGAGACCCAGTACTTC.

Details on this clonotype: An end of the junction differs from the germline gene, which may be a read error. CDR3 DNA: TGCGCCAGCAGCCAGTACAGGGGGCTGAACACTGAAGCTTTCTTT. It is translated as CASSQYRGLNTEAFF. This chain links TRBV7-2 with TRBJ1-1; 9 bases fit TRBD1. The CDR3 extends over 15 amino acids. Germline V gene sequence: CDR1 SGHTA, CDR2 FQGNSA.

This clonotype was counted many times. This chain connects TRBV9 to TRBJ1-1, with D maybe TRBD1 (5 bases). The CDR3 is made up of 13 amino acids. CDR1 is SGDLS and CDR2 is YYNGEE in the germline V gene. V lost 1 base and J 3 bases, leaving 7 bases between the germline ends. The CDR3 reads CASSVMGDTEAFF. In DNA, the CDR3 is TGTGCCAGCAGCGTAATGGGGGACACTGAAGCTTTCTTT. Using reference TRBV9 and TRBJ1-1 for the parts outside the CDR3, the full variable domain is DSGVTQTPKHLITATGQRVTLRCSPRSGDLSVYWYQQSLDQGLQFLIQYYNGEERAKGNILERFSAQQFPDLHSELNLSSLELGDSALYFCASSVMGDTEAFFGQGTRLTVV.

In its sample, this clonotype was seen many times. This chain uses TRBV9 with TRBJ2-1; TRBD2 might be the D (6 bases). The CDR3 contains 16 residues. The V end was cut by 0 bases, the J end by 3 bases, with 13 bases between. CDR1 is SGDLS, CDR2 YYNGEE, per germline. The CDR3 region is CASSVDGGTNYNEQFF. The CDR3, as DNA: TGTGCCAGCAGCGTAGATGGCGGGACCAACTACAATGAGCAGTTCTTC.

V is TRBV20-1 and J is TRBJ2-4; the match to TRBD2 covers 8 bases. V dropped 6 bases and J dropped 1; count of bases not matched to a gene: 8. The CDR3 loop spans 15 amino acids. Germline V gene sequence: CDR1 DFQATT, CDR2 SNEGSKA (reference sequence). For the CDR3, the DNA is TGCAGTGCCAAAAGCGGGAGAGAGGCCAAAAACATTCAGTACTTC. Residues: CSAKSGREAKNIQYF.

With respect to this clonotype: This clone may be a read error of a much larger clone one base away. The genes are TRBV3-1 and TRBJ1-2, with no clear D. Germline V gene data show CDR1 as LGHDT and CDR2 as YNNKEL (reference sequence). The CDR3 is 15 amino acids. V lost 8 bases, J lost 2 bases, and 18 bases lay in between. In DNA, the CDR3 is TGTGCCAGCCTCCCCGTCAAGCCCCCAAACTATGGCTACACCTTC. Translated, it gives CASLPVKPPNYGYTF.

There are many counts of this clonotype. The chain has TRBV10-3 and TRBJ2-7, with 9 positions matching TRBD2. This CDR3 is 15 amino acids long. Germline-derived CDR1 and CDR2 are ENHRY and SYGVKD. Trimming at V came to 6 bases and at J to 2 bases, leaving 8 bases not matched to a gene. The CDR3, as DNA: TGTGCCATCAGACAGACTAGCGGTACTACCTACGAGCAGTACTTC. It is translated as CAIRQTSGTTYEQYF.

This clonotype turned up a few times. One base away lies a much larger clone, so this may be a sequencing read error. V gene TRBV7-2 combines with J gene TRBJ2-5; 13 nucleotides align to TRBD2. CDR1 is SGHTA and CDR2 is FQGNSA in the germline V gene. The CDR3 has 18 residues. DNA for the CDR3: TGTGCCAGCAGCCTCCCCCCACTAGCGGGAGGGGGTCAAGGGACCCAGTACTTC. Its translation is CASSLPPLAGGGQGTQYF.

This clonotype was seen ten or more times. The chain has TRBV27 and TRBJ2-1, with a possible D match to TRBD1 (6 bases). There are 13 residues in the CDR3. Trimming took 5 bases from V and 10 from J, leaving 15 bases between them. Germline assignment: CDR1 MNHEY and CDR2 SMNVEV (reference sequence). The CDR3 region has the DNA TGTGCCAGCAGTACGCACAGGGCAGGCGAGCAGTTCTTC. The encoded protein is CASSTHRAGEQFF.

In its sample, this clonotype was seen many times. The V and J genes are TRBV29-1 and TRBJ2-1, with D hard to call. This CDR3 has 11 residues. The ends were cut back, 4 bases at V and 5 bases at J, with 6 bases in the middle. Germline CDR1 reads SQVTM; CDR2 reads ANQGSEA. CDR3 nucleotides: TGCAGCGTTGTGGCCAACAATGAGCAGTTCTTC. Translating it yields CSVVANNEQFF.

Many counts were recorded for this clonotype. This chain links TRBV9 with TRBJ2-7, with TRBD2 matching over 7 bases. Germline values: CDR1 SGDLS, CDR2 YYNGEE. CDR3 length: 13 residues. V lost 4 bases and J lost 5; bases outside the gene matches: 6. Here the CDR3 DNA reads TGTGCCAGCAGCATGAGCGGGATTAACGAGCAGTACTTC. Protein sequence: CASSMSGINEQYF.

This clonotype was observed many times. The rearrangement uses TRBV4-1 and TRBJ2-3; D ambiguous. This CDR3 spans 15 amino acids. V shed 0 bases and J shed 0 bases, with 7 bases lying between them. Germline-derived CDR1 and CDR2 are MGHRA and YSYEKL. This CDR3 is CASSQERISTDTQYF. Here the CDR3 DNA reads TGCGCCAGCAGCCAAGAACGGATAAGCACAGATACGCAGTATTTT.

This clonotype occurred many times. The rearrangement joins TRBV7-9 to TRBJ2-1; possibly TRBD2 for D (7 bases). This CDR3 has 17 amino acids. Trimming took 5 bases from V and 4 from J, leaving 21 bases between them. CDR1 is SEHNR, CDR2 FQNEAQ, per germline (reference sequence). CDR3 protein: CASSPSVRGPKYNEQFF. CDR3 sequence (DNA): TGTGCCAGCAGCCCAAGTGTGCGGGGGCCTAAGTACAATGAGCAGTTCTTC. Full variable domain (remainder filled in from reference TRBV7-9 and TRBJ2-1): DTGVSQNPRHKITKRGQNVTFRCDPISEHNRLYWYRQTLGQGPEFLTYFQNEAQLEKSRLLSDRFSAERPKGSFSTLEIQRTEQGDSAMYLCASSPSVRGPKYNEQFFGPGTRLTVL.

V gene TRBV6-1 combines with J gene TRBJ1-2; 7 bases are a match to TRBD1. This CDR3 region has 13 residues. Unmatched junction bases numbered 5, after V lost 7 bases and J lost 3 bases. The V gene's germline CDR1 is MNHNS and CDR2 SASEGT. The CDR3 region is CASNSGQDYGYTF. DNA for the CDR3: TGTGCCAGCAATAGCGGACAGGACTATGGCTACACCTTC.

This clonotype has a handful of counts. CDR3 sequence reads: CASSIDPSGTIAYNEQFF. CDR3 DNA sequence: TGTGCCAGTAGTATAGATCCTAGCGGGACAATCGCCTACAATGAGCAGTTCTTC. The V and J genes are TRBV19 and TRBJ2-1, with 9 bases identical to TRBD2. The CDR3 length is 18 residues. V gave up 0 bases and J gave up 2 bases; unmatched junction bases: 8. The germline CDR1 and CDR2 sequences are LNHDA and SQIVND (reference sequence).

This clonotype came up many times. The J gene is TRBJ1-2, the V gene TRBV20-1; no reliable D call. The CDR3 has 13 residues. Trimming removed 3 bases at V and 2 bases at J, with 10 bases between. Germline-derived CDR1 and CDR2 are DFQATT and SNEGSKA (reference sequence). The DNA for the CDR3 is TGCAGTGCTAGTAGCGCCTGGAACTATGGCTACACCTTC. As protein: CSASSAWNYGYTF.

This clonotype has ten or more counts. The genes are TRBV20-1 and TRBJ2-7; 10 positions match TRBD2. Per germline, CDR1 DFQATT and CDR2 SNEGSKA (reference sequence). Germline trimming cut 6 bases from V and 0 bases from J; bases unmatched to any gene: 8. The CDR3 extends over 15 amino acids. The CDR3 is CSAPDGLADSYEQYF. DNA for the CDR3: TGCAGTGCCCCGGACGGACTAGCGGACTCCTACGAGCAGTACTTC.